Listed here are 20 T cell receptor beta chains from one sample, sequenced in a study of blood T cell repertoires in COVID-19. Only in-frame clones appear in the TCRdb table, and some are missing; sequencing was by immunoSEQ multiplex PCR. This table holds approximately 130,000 clones, 55% to 75% found once. What was sequenced was peripheral blood. The receptors stem from a woman aged 65 to 85 with acute or convalescent COVID-19.

V is TRBV27 and J is TRBJ2-5, with TRBD2 matching over 8 bases. After removal of 5 bases from V and 2 bases from J, the junction contained 10 bases not matched to a gene. CDR1 and CDR2 (germline): MNHEY, SMNVEV (reference sequence). The length of the CDR3 is 16 residues. CDR3 region: CASSPGVAGTQETQYF. CDR3 nucleotide sequence: TGTGCCAGCAGTCCCGGGGTAGCGGGAACTCAAGAGACCCAGTACTTC.

The chain uses TRBV6-4 and TRBJ1-2, with 10 bases aligning to TRBD1. This CDR3 contains 14 residues. The J segment lost 8 bases and the V segment lost 3 bases, leaving 6 bases of the junction unmatched. CDR1 is MRHNA and CDR2 is SNTAGT in the germline V gene. DNA of the CDR3: TGTGCCAGCAGTGAAGACAGGGGGCCTGGAGGCTACACCTTC. This gives the protein CASSEDRGPGGYTF.

The genes are TRBV20-1 and TRBJ1-1; D unclear. The CDR3 length is 11 residues. Germline V gene data show CDR1 as DFQATT and CDR2 as SNEGSKA (reference sequence). The ends were cut back, 3 bases at V and 7 bases at J, with 9 bases in the middle. CDR3 sequence: CSASTSHEAFF. CDR3 nucleotide sequence: TGCAGTGCTAGTACTTCGCATGAAGCTTTCTTT.

The sample holds many counts of this clone. The J gene is TRBJ2-7, the V gene TRBV27, with D possibly being TRBD1 (6 bases). Per germline, CDR1 MNHEY and CDR2 SMNVEV (reference sequence). V was trimmed by 5 bases and J by 13 bases, leaving 18 bases between them. The CDR3 consists of 12 residues. CDR3 amino acids: CASSDFRDTQYF. Here the CDR3 DNA reads TGTGCCAGCAGTGACTTCCGGGACACCCAATACTTC.

The chain recombines TRBV28 with TRBJ2-7; 9 positions agree with TRBD1. The CDR3 has 15 residues. V shed 6 bases and J 2 bases; nucleotides not matched to a gene: 8. In germline, CDR1 is MDHEN, CDR2 SYDVKM. CDR3 in DNA: TGTGCCAGCAGCCCAACAGGGGGCATCCCCTACGAGCAGTACTTC. It specifies CASSPTGGIPYEQYF.

The chain has TRBV5-1 and TRBJ2-5, with D possibly TRBD1 on 7 matching bases. The V end lost 2 bases, the J end lost 7 bases, and 18 bases lay between the germline ends. Germline V gene data show CDR1 as SGHRS and CDR2 as YFSETQ. CDR3 size: 15 residues. The CDR3 region is CASSLGTGARGTQYF. In nucleotides, the CDR3 is TGCGCCAGCAGCTTAGGAACAGGGGCGCGGGGGACCCAGTACTTC.

In its sample, this clone was seen once. V is TRBV6-5 and J is TRBJ1-1; D is uncertain. Trimming removed 5 bases from V and 1 base from J, with 14 bases in between. The CDR3 has 15 residues. CDR1 is MNHEY, CDR2 SVGAGI, per germline. CDR3 in DNA: TGTGCCAGCAGTCATATCGACGGCGGGAACACTGAAGCTTTCTTT. Amino acid sequence: CASSHIDGGNTEAFF.

The chain has TRBV20-1 and TRBJ1-4; no reliable D call. The V and J ends lost 2 bases and 7 bases respectively, with 2 bases between them. From germline, CDR1 is DFQATT and CDR2 SNEGSKA (reference sequence). The CDR3 consists of 10 residues. The CDR3 loop reads CSARLEKLFF. Written as DNA, the CDR3 is TGCAGTGCTAGACTTGAAAAACTGTTTTTT.

The CDR3 region has the DNA TGCGCCAGCAGCGACCCGACAGGGGGCAGATCTAATGAAAAACTGTTTTTT. This sequence encodes CASSDPTGGRSNEKLFF. The chain links TRBV4-1 to TRBJ1-4; 10 bases are shared with TRBD1. The CDR3 consists of 17 residues. Germline lookup yields CDR1 MGHRA and CDR2 YSYEKL. V was clipped by 5 bases and J by 3 bases; unmatched bases: 9.

The V and J genes are TRBV10-3 and TRBJ1-1, with 9 positions matching TRBD1. The V segment lost 4 bases and the J segment 10 bases; nucleotides outside the gene matches: 13. CDR1 ENHRY and CDR2 SYGVKD come from the germline V gene. The CDR3 runs 15 residues. The chain's CDR3 is CAISVSGTGMGGAFF. In DNA form, the CDR3 reads TGTGCCATCAGTGTCTCCGGGACAGGGATGGGGGGAGCTTTCTTT.

V and J are TRBV14 and TRBJ1-4; D remains ambiguous. This CDR3 region has 17 residues. V gave up 0 bases and J gave up 3 bases, with 14 bases separating them. Germline CDR1 SGHDN, CDR2 FVKESK. Written as DNA, the CDR3 is TGTGCCAGCAGCCAAGACTATCGCCGCCCCTCTAATGAAAAACTGTTTTTT. Residues: CASSQDYRRPSNEKLFF. Full variable domain (outside the CDR3, taken from reference TRBV14 and TRBJ1-4): EAGVTQFPSHSVIEKGQTVTLRCDPISGHDNLYWYRRVMGKEIKFLLHFVKESKQDESGMPNNRFLAERTGGTYSTLKVQPAELEDSGVYFCASSQDYRRPSNEKLFFGSGTQLSVL.

The genes are TRBV6-1 and TRBJ1-6, with unresolved D. The CDR3 sequence is 15 residues long. Germline V gene sequence: CDR1 MNHNS, CDR2 SASEGT. V was shortened by 2 bases and J by 0 bases, with 5 bases between the two germline ends. The CDR3, as DNA: TGTGCCAGCAGTGAATTGAGCTCCTATAATTCACCCCTCCACTTT. Its translation is CASSELSSYNSPLHF.

The J gene is TRBJ2-7, the V gene TRBV11-2; 8 bases line up with TRBD2. The germline V gene has CDR1 SGHAT and CDR2 FQNNGV. J was trimmed by 6 bases and V by 4 bases; bases with no gene match: 5. The CDR3 extends over 13 amino acids. The CDR3 bases are TGTGCCAGCAGCTCGGGACTAGTTGTCGAGCAGTACTTC. Protein: CASSSGLVVEQYF.

As DNA, the CDR3 is TGTGCCAGCAGCTTAGGGACAGGGCGCACAGATACGCAGTATTTT. Residues: CASSLGTGRTDTQYF. V is TRBV11-3 and J is TRBJ2-3; 8 bases are shared with TRBD1. CDR1 is SGHNT and CDR2 is YENEEA in the germline V gene. This CDR3 is built from 15 residues. J lost 1 base, V lost 1 base, and 1 base had no gene match. Full variable domain (outside the CDR3, taken from reference TRBV11-3 and TRBJ2-3): EAGVVQSPRYKIIEKKQPVAFWCNPISGHNTLYWYLQNLGQGPELLIRYENEEAVDDSQLPKDRFSAERLKGVDSTLKIQPAELGDSAVYLCASSLGTGRTDTQYFGPGTRLTVL.

The J gene is TRBJ2-7, the V gene TRBV19; D not resolved. Between the trimmed V and J ends, which lost 4 bases and 4 bases, there was a span of 14 bases. Germline loops: CDR1 LNHDA, CDR2 SQIVND (reference sequence). CDR3 length: 14 amino acids. The CDR3 nucleotides read TGTGCCAGTAGTAACCCCCTCGACTCTTACGAGCAGTACTTC. Its protein product is CASSNPLDSYEQYF.

The rearrangement links TRBV19 to TRBJ1-5, with a possible D match to TRBD1 (5 bases). The germline V gene has CDR1 LNHDA and CDR2 SQIVND (reference sequence). This CDR3 region has 15 residues. V lost 5 bases and J lost 1, with 12 bases in between. The CDR3 bases are TGTGCCAGTAGTGCGGGGGGGTTGAGCAATCAGCCCCAGCATTTT. Translated, it gives CASSAGGLSNQPQHF.

This chain connects TRBV7-9 to TRBJ2-1; 13 bases are a match to TRBD2. Trimming took 3 bases from V and 8 from J; bases not matched to a gene: 13. The CDR3 has 18 residues. Germline V gene lookup returns CDR1 SEHNR and CDR2 FQNEAQ (reference sequence). CDR3 DNA: TGTGCCAGCAGCTTCCCAACTAGCGGGGGGGCCTCTCTCGATGAGCAGTTCTTC. Amino acid sequence: CASSFPTSGGASLDEQFF.

The V gene is TRBV9, the J gene TRBJ2-3, with 8 bases lining up with TRBD1. Trimming removed 0 bases from V and 5 bases from J; junction bases left unmatched: 8. The CDR3 covers 16 residues. Germline assignment: CDR1 SGDLS and CDR2 YYNGEE. The chain's CDR3 is CASSVEGRGLRDTQYF. The CDR3 nucleotides read TGTGCCAGCAGCGTAGAGGGCAGGGGGCTACGAGATACGCAGTATTTT.

Only one count was recorded for this clone. The chain links TRBV25-1 to TRBJ1-1, with D possibly TRBD1 on 6 matching bases. CDR3 size: 14 residues. Trimming shortened V by 2 bases and J by 3 bases, and 10 bases separated the two germline ends. Germline CDR1 is MGHDK and CDR2 is SYGVNS. CDR3 in amino acids: CASSEPNRDTEAFF. DNA for the CDR3: TGTGCCAGCAGTGAACCCAACAGGGACACTGAAGCTTTCTTT.

This clone was recorded only once. The chain employs TRBV19 and TRBJ2-7, with 10 bases identical to TRBD2. V dropped 8 bases and J dropped 5; count of bases not matched to a gene: 9. The CDR3 has 14 amino acids. Germline lookup yields CDR1 LNHDA and CDR2 SQIVND (reference sequence). The CDR3 DNA follows: TGTGCCAGTTCGGTAGCGGGGGGATTCAACGAGCAGTACTTC. Translated, it gives CASSVAGGFNEQYF.